The T cell receptor (beta chain) under discussion was sequenced for a study of blood T cells in healthy people across ages. PCR was performed a second time for about 6 to 11 cycles using a sample-barcoded 5' primer and a J-beta primer mix. TCRdb redid the calling of the 5' RACE reads with MiXCR, one entry per CDR3 protein. The repertoire holds 780,000 or so distinct CDR3 sequences, with 53% as singletons. Germline lookup yields CDR1 SEHNR and CDR2 FQNEAQ (reference sequence). Deletions cut 1 base from V and 4 bases from J, with 13 bases between. The CDR3 consists of 15 residues. Extractions gave at least 5 micrograms of total RNA per sample. Notes on this clonotype: Its cognate antigen is unknown.

Study-wide points: When set beside aged donors, long-lived donors presented more naive CD4+ cells and higher diversity.

This clonotype was sampled from an elderly man in good health. Sequenced input: blood. The genes are TRBV7-9 and TRBJ1-2, with unresolved D. CDR3: CASSLELRWSYGYTF. In nucleotides, the CDR3 is TGTGCCAGCAGCTTAGAGCTCAGGTGGAGCTATGGCTACACCTTC. Full variable domain (rest looked up from reference TRBV7-9 and TRBJ1-2): DTGVSQNPRHKITKRGQNVTFRCDPISEHNRLYWYRQTLGQGPEFLTYFQNEAQLEKSRLLSDRFSAERPKGSFSTLEIQRTEQGDSAMYLCASSLELRWSYGYTFGSGTRLTVV.